This TCR beta chain derives from a study of CD8+CD57+ T cells in acquired aplastic anemia. Whole-study context: Average DNA yield from sorted CD4+ and CD8+ cells was around 3.2 ug.

Genomic DNA was employed as the template in profiling TCR beta VDJ and CDR3. TCRdb reanalysed the reads using MiXCR and keeps one entry per CDR3 protein. The sample has approximately 250,000 distinct CDR3 sequences, 82% seen once. About this clonotype itself: At one boundary the junction diverges from the germline segment, which might be a read error.

Patients included in sequencing had previously demonstrated CD8+CD57+ cell expansion by flow cytometry. Among the patients, all had severe acquired aplastic anemia. No therapy was given to patients before blood sampling. The receptor was isolated from a human donor with aplastic anemia. The specimen was sorted CD4+, CD8+, or CD8+CD57+ T cells (not recorded which) from PBMCs.

CDR3 region: CATSYGTGGGTEQF. DNA of the CDR3: TGTGCCACCAGCTACGGGACCGGCGGCGGGACCGAGCAGTTC. The chain links TRBV7-2 to TRBJ2-5, with D tentatively TRBD2 (6 bases). Germline V lookup: CDR1 SGHTA, CDR2 FQGNSA. This CDR3 has 14 amino acids.